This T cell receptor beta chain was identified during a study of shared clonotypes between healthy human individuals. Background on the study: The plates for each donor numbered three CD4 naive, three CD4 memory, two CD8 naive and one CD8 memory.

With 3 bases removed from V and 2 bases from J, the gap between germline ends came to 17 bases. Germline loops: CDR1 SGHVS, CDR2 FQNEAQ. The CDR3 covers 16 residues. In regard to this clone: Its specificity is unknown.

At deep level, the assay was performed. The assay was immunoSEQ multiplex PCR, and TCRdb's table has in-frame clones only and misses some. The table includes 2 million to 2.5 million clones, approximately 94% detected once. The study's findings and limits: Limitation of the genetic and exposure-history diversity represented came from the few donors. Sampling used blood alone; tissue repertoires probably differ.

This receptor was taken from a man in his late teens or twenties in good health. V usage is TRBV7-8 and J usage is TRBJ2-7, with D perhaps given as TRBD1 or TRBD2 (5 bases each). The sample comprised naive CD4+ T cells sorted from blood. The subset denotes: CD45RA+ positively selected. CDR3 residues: CASSFSLGTAAYEQYF. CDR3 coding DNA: TGTGCCAGCAGCTTCAGCCTCGGGACGGCTGCCTACGAGCAGTACTTC.